Below are 2 T cell receptor beta chains sequenced from a single sample in a study of vaccination effects on CD4 cells after COVID-19. These TCRs' antigens remain unknown. Before sequencing, viral peptide pools were used by the ViraFEST assay to expand antigen-specific CD4+ T cells. CD4+ T cell isolation took place after approximately 11 days of culture. Each person got two doses of an mRNA SARS-CoV-2 vaccine, BNT162b2 or mRNA-1273. Only in-frame clones appear in the TCRdb table, and some are missing; sequencing was by immunoSEQ multiplex PCR. The sample contains 20,000 to 25,000 clones, more than 80% of which appear only once. The starting material was CD4+ T cells from PBMCs cultured with SARS-CoV-2 spike peptides, obtained after COVID-19 vaccination. These receptors were collected from a human donor who received a COVID-19 vaccine. Some clones in this sample may be carry-over from other donors' samples.

The gene calls are TRBV6-5 and TRBJ2-3; 8 bases align to TRBD1. The germline V gene has CDR1 MNHEY and CDR2 SVGAGI. V shed 6 bases, J shed 0 bases, and the junction held 5 bases outside the gene matches. This CDR3 has 15 residues. The CDR3 is CASRLDRGSTDTQYF. The CDR3 DNA follows: TGTGCCAGCAGACTCGACAGGGGAAGCACAGATACGCAGTATTTT.

The J gene is TRBJ1-2, the V gene TRBV5-1, with no clear D. The germline V and J ends were trimmed by 3 bases and 4 bases, with 16 bases remaining between them. The CDR3 loop spans 15 amino acids. Germline V gene data show CDR1 as SGHRS and CDR2 as YFSETQ. The CDR3 DNA reads as TGCGCCAGCAGCTCCGACGGTACAGTTTTCTATGGCTACACCTTC. Translating it yields CASSSDGTVFYGYTF.